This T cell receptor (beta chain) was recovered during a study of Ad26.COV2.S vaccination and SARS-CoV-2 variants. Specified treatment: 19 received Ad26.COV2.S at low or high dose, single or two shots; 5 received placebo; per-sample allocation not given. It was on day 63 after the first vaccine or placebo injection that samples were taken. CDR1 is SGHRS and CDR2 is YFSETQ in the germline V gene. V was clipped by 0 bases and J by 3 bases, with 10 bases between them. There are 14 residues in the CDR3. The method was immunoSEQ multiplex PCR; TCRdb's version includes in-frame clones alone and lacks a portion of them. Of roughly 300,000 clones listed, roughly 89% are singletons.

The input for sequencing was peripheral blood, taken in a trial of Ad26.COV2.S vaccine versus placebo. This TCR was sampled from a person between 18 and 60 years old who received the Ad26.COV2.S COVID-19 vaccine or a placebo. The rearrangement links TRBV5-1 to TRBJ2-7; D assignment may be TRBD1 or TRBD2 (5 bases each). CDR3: CASSLGGEYYEQYF. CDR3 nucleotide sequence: TGCGCCAGCAGCTTGGGAGGGGAATACTACGAGCAGTACTTC.